This TCR beta chain was sequenced during a study of T cells in Graves' hyperthyroidism and ophthalmopathy. Study-wide results and caveats: Researchers found most expanded thyroid clonotypes above 0.001 in blood as well.

In its sample, this clonotype was seen a few times. Its target is not known. Germline CDR1 is ENHRY and CDR2 is SYGVKD. The CDR3 is 15 amino acids. The TCR beta CDR3 regions underwent amplification using RNA transcripts as the source. The HTBI set primed first-round TCR CDR3 RT-PCR. TCRdb independently ran MiXCR on the multiplex PCR reads; one entry per CDR3 protein. The sample records around 700,000 distinct CDR3 sequences, about 17% being singletons. This sequence was found in a woman between 50 and 59 years old with Graves' hyperthyroidism that later progressed to Graves' ophthalmopathy. The sequencing sample was made of blood. This chain uses TRBV10-3 with TRBJ2-7; 7 nucleotides align to TRBD1. The CDR3 bases are TGTGCAACGATCGGTCCCCCAGGGGGTACTCTTGAGCAGTACTTC. It is translated as CATIGPPGGTLEQYF.